This T cell receptor (beta chain) was retrieved from a study of T cell changes during pregnancy in multiple sclerosis. Trimming pared 5 bases from V and 8 bases from J, leaving 13 bases between. The CDR3 length is 13 residues. Germline assignment: CDR1 LNHDA and CDR2 SQIVND (reference sequence). Sequenced by immunoSEQ multiplex PCR; TCRdb stores in-frame clones only, minus some. The sample consists of tens of thousands of clones, over 80% of them appearing once. This specimen was peripheral blood, taken in the third trimester of pregnancy. The J gene is TRBJ2-4, the V gene TRBV19, with D possibly being TRBD2 (6 bases). This clonotype originated in a female donor in good health, enrolled as a control in a pregnancy study. CDR3 DNA sequence: TGTGCCAGTAGTTCCCCTAGCGACGACATTCAGTACTTC. Residues: CASSSPSDDIQYF.